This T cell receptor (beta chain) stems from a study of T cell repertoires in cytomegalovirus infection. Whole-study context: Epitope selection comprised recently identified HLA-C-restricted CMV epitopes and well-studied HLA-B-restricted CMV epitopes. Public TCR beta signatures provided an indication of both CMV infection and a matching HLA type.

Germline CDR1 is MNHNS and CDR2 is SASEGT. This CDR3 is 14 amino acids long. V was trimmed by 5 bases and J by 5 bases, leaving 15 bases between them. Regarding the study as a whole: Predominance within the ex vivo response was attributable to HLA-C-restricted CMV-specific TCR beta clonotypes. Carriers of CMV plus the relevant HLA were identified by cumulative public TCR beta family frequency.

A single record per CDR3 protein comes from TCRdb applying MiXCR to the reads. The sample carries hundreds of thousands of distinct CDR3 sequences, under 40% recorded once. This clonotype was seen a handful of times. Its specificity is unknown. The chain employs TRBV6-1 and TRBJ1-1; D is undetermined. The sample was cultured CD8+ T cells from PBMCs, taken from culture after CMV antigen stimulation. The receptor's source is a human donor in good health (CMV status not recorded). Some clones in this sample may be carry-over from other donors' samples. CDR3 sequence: CASSYAQVATEAFF. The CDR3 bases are TGTGCCAGCAGTTACGCGCAGGTCGCGACTGAAGCTTTCTTT.